The present entry profiles one T cell receptor beta chain with its context. Its matching antigen is unknown. The CDR3 regions of TCR beta were amplified from RNA transcripts. TCR CDR3 underwent first-round RT-PCR with the HTBI primer set. One entry per CDR3 protein, called by TCRdb with MiXCR from the multiplex PCR reads. Among under 350,000 distinct CDR3 sequences listed, 15% to 20% were seen once. These data originate in a study of T cells in Graves' hyperthyroidism and ophthalmopathy. Study-level findings and limits: Blood also contained most expanded thyroid clonotypes above 0.001. Model-based prediction identified ophthalmopathy a median around 6.5 months prior to its onset.

Germline CDR1 SGHRS, CDR2 YFSETQ. Between the trimmed V and J ends, which lost 2 bases and 7 bases, there was a span of 10 bases. The CDR3 runs 14 residues. The study defined stable Graves' hyperthyroidism as no ophthalmopathy progression within 18 months. Sequencing used blood. The receptor's source is a woman aged 45-59 years with Graves' hyperthyroidism. The chain is built from TRBV5-1 and TRBJ1-6; no definite D call. The CDR3 DNA is TGCGCCAGCAGCTTAGTCGGCTCCAATTCACCCCTCCACTTT. It yields the protein CASSLVGSNSPLHF.